One sample yielded the 32 T cell receptor beta chains listed below, sequenced in a study of blood T cell repertoires in COVID-19. Assay: immunoSEQ multiplex PCR; the TCRdb copy retains only in-frame clones and omits some. The repertoire consists of under 300,000 clones, with approximately 84% occurring once and the leading ten covering 4%. The sample was peripheral blood. The source of these receptors is a man aged 50 to 59 with acute or convalescent COVID-19.

The chain employs TRBV24-1 and TRBJ2-2; D remains unclear. Germline loops: CDR1 KGHDR, CDR2 SFDVKD. The CDR3 is 13 amino acids. V was pared by 4 bases and J by 7 bases, with 9 bases between. This CDR3 is CATSEGYIGELFF. CDR3 bases: TGTGCCACCAGTGAGGGCTATATCGGGGAGCTGTTTTTT.

The chain employs TRBV2 and TRBJ2-7; D is possibly TRBD1 (6 bases). The V gene's germline CDR1 is SNHLY and CDR2 FYNNEI. V lost 4 bases to trimming and J lost 2 bases, with 15 bases between them. The CDR3 length is 15 residues. CDR3 sequence reads: CASSVRQGSTYEQYF. In DNA form, the CDR3 reads TGTGCCAGCAGTGTGAGGCAGGGGAGCACCTACGAGCAGTACTTC. The full variable domain, completed using reference TRBV2 and TRBJ2-7, is EPEVTQTPSHQVTQMGQEVILRCVPISNHLYFYWYRQILGQKVEFLVSFYNNEISEKSEIFDDQFSVERPDGSNFTLKIRSTKLEDSAMYFCASSVRQGSTYEQYFGPGTRLTVT.

This clone appeared a few times. The rearrangement joins TRBV7-9 to TRBJ1-5; 9 bases fit TRBD1. This CDR3 spans 15 amino acids. From germline, CDR1 is SEHNR and CDR2 FQNEAQ (reference sequence). The V and J ends lost 5 bases and 5 bases, in that order; junction bases with no gene match: 7. The CDR3 DNA is TGTGCCAGCAGCAGCGGACAGGGGTGGGATCAGCCCCAGCATTTT. It is translated as CASSSGQGWDQPQHF.

This chain joins TRBV6-4 and TRBJ1-6; perhaps TRBD1 as D (5 bases). The CDR3 runs to 15 residues. V shed 3 bases and J shed 7 bases, with 13 bases lying between them. Germline V gene lookup returns CDR1 MRHNA and CDR2 SNTAGT. The CDR3 nucleotides are TGTGCCAGCAGTGAACAGGCCTTCGAGAATTCACCCCTCCACTTT. It specifies CASSEQAFENSPLHF.

Only a few counts were recorded for this clone. This rearrangement joins TRBV5-1 to TRBJ1-1; 7 bases line up with TRBD1. CDR3 length: 12 residues. Unmatched junction bases numbered 0, after V lost 4 bases and J lost 3 bases. Germline CDR1 and CDR2: SGHRS and YFSETQ. The CDR3 nucleotides are TGCGCCAGCAGCGACAGGGACACTGAAGCTTTCTTT. It codes for CASSDRDTEAFF.

The J gene is TRBJ1-4, the V gene TRBV6-1; 7 bases align to TRBD1. The germline V gene encodes CDR1 MNHNS and CDR2 SASEGT. J was trimmed by 7 bases and V by 3 bases; bases with no gene match: 5. The CDR3 consists of 14 residues. The CDR3 reads CASSEDRQGEKLFF. DNA for the CDR3: TGTGCCAGCAGTGAGGACAGGCAGGGTGAAAAACTGTTTTTT.

This chain connects TRBV11-3 to TRBJ1-3; the D is unclear. Germline CDR1 reads SGHNT; CDR2 reads YENEEA. The ends were cut back, 1 base at V and 1 base at J, with 5 bases in the middle. The CDR3 extends over 14 amino acids. CDR3 sequence: CASSLGGSGNTIYF. CDR3 sequence (DNA): TGTGCCAGCAGCTTAGGAGGGTCTGGAAACACCATATATTTT.

The rearrangement links TRBV5-6 to TRBJ1-5; no firm D call. V was shortened by 3 bases and J by 0 bases, with 16 bases between the two germline ends. Per the germline V gene, CDR1 is SGHDT and CDR2 is YYEEEE. This CDR3 has 17 residues. The CDR3 loop is CASSSWEAGDSNQPQHF. The CDR3 nucleotides are TGTGCCAGCAGCTCGTGGGAGGCAGGCGATAGCAATCAGCCCCAGCATTTT.

This clone was detected only once. J is TRBJ2-1 and V is TRBV20-1; TRBD2 agrees at 13 bases. This CDR3 comprises 15 residues. The V gene's germline CDR1 is DFQATT and CDR2 SNEGSKA (reference sequence). V shed 3 bases and J 8 bases; nucleotides not matched to a gene: 7. Written as DNA, the CDR3 is TGCAGTGCTAGTCCCACTAGCGGGGGGGGGCATGAGCAGTTCTTC. It is translated as CSASPTSGGGHEQFF.

The chain has TRBV6-5 and TRBJ1-2; 9 bases are shared with TRBD1. Germline lookup yields CDR1 MNHEY and CDR2 SVGAGI. After removal of 2 bases from V and 4 bases from J, the junction contained 5 bases not matched to a gene. The CDR3 covers 15 residues. The CDR3 sequence: CASSYPGTGLYGYTF. In nucleotides, the CDR3 is TGTGCCAGCAGTTACCCCGGGACAGGGCTCTATGGCTACACCTTC.

The chain links TRBV9 to TRBJ2-3; TRBD1 matches at 8 bases. The CDR3 contains 18 residues. The V gene end was trimmed by 1 base and the J gene end by 5 bases; junction bases not matched to a gene: 15. The germline gives CDR1 SGDLS, CDR2 YYNGEE. This chain's CDR3 is CASSVTPNLDRDGDTQYF. In nucleotides, the CDR3 is TGTGCCAGCAGCGTAACCCCAAATTTGGACAGGGACGGAGATACGCAGTATTTT.

CDR3 loop: CASSPELAGVGNEQFF. The CDR3 DNA reads TGTGCCAGCTCACCCGAACTAGCGGGAGTAGGCAATGAGCAGTTCTTC. The rearrangement links TRBV18 to TRBJ2-1, with 11 nucleotides matching TRBD2. The germline CDR1 and CDR2 sequences are KGHSH and LQKENI. CDR3 length: 16 amino acids. The V segment lost 3 bases and the J segment 6 bases; nucleotides outside the gene matches: 7.

The CDR3 region has the DNA TGTGCCAGCAGCCAAAATGCCGGAGACTATGGCTACACCTTC. Residues: CASSQNAGDYGYTF. The V and J genes are TRBV3-1 (or the pseudogene TRBV3-2) and TRBJ1-2; no reliable D call. Germline CDR1 reads LGHDT; CDR2 reads YNNKEL (reference sequence). Trimming took off 2 bases at V and 3 bases at J, with 10 bases between the two ends. CDR3 length: 14 residues.

The V and J genes are TRBV7-8 and TRBJ1-1, with D perhaps matching TRBD1 (5 bases). This CDR3 contains 14 residues. Per the germline V gene, CDR1 is SGHVS and CDR2 is FQNEAQ. V was cut by 5 bases and J by 0 bases, with 10 bases left in between. CDR3: CASSLGLMNTEAFF. The CDR3 nucleotides are TGTGCCAGCAGCCTGGGACTGATGAACACTGAAGCTTTCTTT.

The CDR3 loop is CASSPSAGNFEQYF. DNA for the CDR3: TGTGCCAGCAGCCCATCGGCGGGGAATTTCGAGCAGTACTTC. V usage is TRBV7-9 and J usage is TRBJ2-7; a possible D gene is TRBD2 (6 bases). Germline values: CDR1 SEHNR, CDR2 FQNEAQ (reference sequence). The CDR3 sequence is 14 residues long. The V end was cut by 5 bases, the J end by 6 bases, with 17 bases between.

The chain combines TRBV7-9 with TRBJ1-4; D unresolved. This CDR3 spans 16 amino acids. Trimming cost V 6 bases and J 0 bases, with 14 bases left between them. Per germline, CDR1 SEHNR and CDR2 FQNEAQ (reference sequence). CDR3 bases: TGTGCCAGCAGTTCCCGGGCGGGTGCAACTAATGAAAAACTGTTTTTT. Residues: CASSSRAGATNEKLFF. Drawing the rest from reference TRBV7-9 and TRBJ1-4, the complete variable domain is DTGVSQNPRHKITKRGQNVTFRCDPISEHNRLYWYRQTLGQGPEFLTYFQNEAQLEKSRLLSDRFSAERPKGSFSTLEIQRTEQGDSAMYLCASSSRAGATNEKLFFGSGTQLSVL.

The genes are TRBV10-2 and TRBJ2-1, with 9 bases that match TRBD2. The CDR3 has 16 amino acids. The ends lost 4 bases at V and 3 bases at J; junction bases unmatched: 7. The germline V gene has CDR1 WSHSY and CDR2 SAAADI. The CDR3 region has the DNA TGCGCCAGCAGTGCCCGCGGGACTAGCAGCTACAATGAGCAGTTCTTC. Amino acid sequence: CASSARGTSSYNEQFF.

The rearrangement joins TRBV7-3 to TRBJ2-2, with TRBD1 matching over 9 bases. Germline lookup yields CDR1 SGHTA and CDR2 FQGTGA. This CDR3 has 14 residues. The J segment lost 7 bases and the V segment lost 7 bases, leaving 7 bases of the junction unmatched. The CDR3 sequence is CASKRDRVIGELFF. Written as DNA, the CDR3 is TGTGCCAGCAAGAGGGACAGGGTAATCGGGGAGCTGTTTTTT.

V is TRBV7-3 and J is TRBJ2-2, with 11 bases lining up with TRBD1. The V gene end was trimmed by 2 bases and the J gene end by 5 bases; junction bases not matched to a gene: 4. The CDR3 is made up of 16 amino acids. Germline CDR1 SGHTA, CDR2 FQGTGA. CDR3 coding DNA: TGTGCCAGCAGCTTACAGGGACAGGGGGAGACCGGGGAGCTGTTTTTT. As protein: CASSLQGQGETGELFF.

The chain carries TRBV7-3 and TRBJ2-1; D remains unclear. Trimming stripped 0 bases from V and 2 bases from J, with 8 bases between. This CDR3 has 15 residues. CDR1 SGHTA and CDR2 FQGTGA come from the germline V gene. The CDR3 DNA follows: TGTGCCAGCAGCTTAACAGCGCAGACCTACAATGAGCAGTTCTTC. The encoded protein is CASSLTAQTYNEQFF.

The gene calls are TRBV9 and TRBJ2-1, with 7 nucleotides matching TRBD1. Germline V gene lookup returns CDR1 SGDLS and CDR2 YYNGEE. CDR3 length equals 16 residues. V was clipped by 1 base and J by 6 bases; unmatched bases: 10. Here the CDR3 reads CASSVNGQVPSNEQFF. The CDR3 DNA sequence: TGTGCCAGCAGCGTAAACGGACAGGTACCCTCCAATGAGCAGTTCTTC.

The rearrangement links TRBV5-5 to TRBJ2-2, with D perhaps TRBD1 (5 bases). Trimming stripped 4 bases from V and 5 bases from J, with 15 bases between. The CDR3 covers 15 residues. Germline-derived CDR1 and CDR2 are SGHKS and YYEKEE (reference sequence). The CDR3 region has the DNA TGTGCCAGCAGCCTGCTACAGGTCCGGACCGGGGAGCTGTTTTTT. Its translation is CASSLLQVRTGELFF.

The chain has TRBV30 and TRBJ2-2; D unclear. The V gene lost 3 bases and the J gene lost 0 bases, with 8 bases spanning the gap. CDR3 length: 14 amino acids. Germline V gene data show CDR1 as GTSNPN and CDR2 as SVGIG (reference sequence). CDR3 amino acids: CAWRTRANTGELFF. The CDR3 DNA sequence: TGTGCCTGGAGGACACGAGCGAACACCGGGGAGCTGTTTTTT.

The V call is TRBV27, the J call TRBJ2-6; D gene uncertain. The CDR3 consists of 16 residues. Trimming cost V 1 base and J 0 bases, with 7 bases left between them. Per germline, CDR1 MNHEY and CDR2 SMNVEV (reference sequence). Written as DNA, the CDR3 is TGTGCCAGCAGTTTATTGCCAGGCTCTGGGGCCAACGTCCTGACTTTC. As protein: CASSLLPGSGANVLTF. The whole variable domain, remainder taken from reference TRBV27 and TRBJ2-6, is EAQVTQNPRYLITVTGKKLTVTCSQNMNHEYMSWYRQDPGLGLRQIYYSMNVEVTDKGDVPEGYKVSRKEKRNFPLILESPSPNQTSLYFCASSLLPGSGANVLTFGAGSRLTVL.

The rearrangement uses TRBV6-5 and TRBJ2-7; TRBD1 agrees at 10 bases. This CDR3 region has 15 residues. The junction had 12 bases not matched to a gene; V was cut back by 8 bases and J by 5 bases. CDR1 and CDR2 (germline): MNHEY, SVGAGI. The CDR3 sequence: CASLMGGTGVHEQYF. CDR3 coding DNA: TGTGCCAGCCTTATGGGAGGGACAGGGGTCCACGAGCAGTACTTC.

The chain is built from TRBV5-1 and TRBJ1-4; TRBD1 aligns across 12 bases. The CDR3 totals 17 residues. The ends lost 0 bases at V and 8 bases at J; junction bases unmatched: 8. Germline loops: CDR1 SGHRS, CDR2 YFSETQ. The chain's CDR3 is CASSLGYRDRGQEKLFF. DNA for the CDR3: TGCGCCAGCAGCTTGGGTTACCGGGACAGGGGGCAAGAAAAACTGTTTTTT.

As regards this clone: The same CDR3 also results from other DNA sequences found in this sample. V is TRBV5-4 and J is TRBJ1-1, with D perhaps matching TRBD1 (6 bases). V was trimmed by 2 bases and J by 1 base, leaving 6 bases between them. CDR1 SGHNT and CDR2 YYREEE come from the germline V gene (reference sequence). The CDR3 covers 13 residues. The CDR3 loop reads CASSLGGNTEAFF. The CDR3 DNA is TGTGCCAGCAGCTTAGGGGGGAACACTGAAGCTTTCTTT.

With regard to this clone: A read error is possible here, since a much larger clone lies one base away. This chain joins TRBV5-6 and TRBJ1-5, with 10 bases aligning to TRBD1. Germline CDR1 SGHDT, CDR2 YYEEEE. V lost 4 bases, J lost 4 bases, and 2 bases stayed unmatched. The CDR3 is 14 amino acids. The CDR3 DNA is TGTGCCAGCAGCGCGGACAGGGGGAATCAGCCCCAGCATTTT. The encoded protein is CASSADRGNQPQHF.

This clone has a handful of counts. The V and J genes are TRBV4-2 and TRBJ2-6; 10 positions agree with TRBD2. J lost 3 bases, V lost 1 base, and 0 bases had no gene match. The CDR3 totals 16 residues. Germline V gene data show CDR1 as LGHNA and CDR2 as YNFKEQ. CDR3 protein: CASSQASGSGANVLTF. In DNA, the CDR3 is TGTGCCAGCAGCCAAGCTAGCGGGAGTGGGGCCAACGTCCTGACTTTC.

The V call is TRBV5-1, the J call TRBJ2-1, with TRBD1 identical over 10 bases. The CDR3 covers 15 residues. After removal of 0 bases from V and 10 bases from J, the junction contained 7 bases not matched to a gene. Germline V gene lookup returns CDR1 SGHRS and CDR2 YFSETQ. The CDR3 sequence is CASSLDGTGVGEQFF. The CDR3 nucleotides read TGCGCCAGCAGCTTGGACGGGACAGGGGTAGGGGAGCAGTTCTTC. Full variable domain (missing parts from reference TRBV5-1 and TRBJ2-1): KAGVTQTPRYLIKTRGQQVTLSCSPISGHRSVSWYQQTPGQGLQFLFEYFSETQRNKGNFPGRFSGRQFSNSRSEMNVSTLELGDSALYLCASSLDGTGVGEQFFGPGTRLTVL.

The V gene is TRBV28, the J gene TRBJ1-4, with a tentative D call TRBD1 (6 bases). Per the germline V gene, CDR1 is MDHEN and CDR2 is SYDVKM. Between the trimmed V and J ends, which lost 5 bases and 4 bases, there was a span of 11 bases. This CDR3 comprises 14 residues. The CDR3: CASSPTGRNEKLFF. The CDR3 bases are TGTGCCAGCAGTCCGACAGGTCGTAATGAAAAACTGTTTTTT.

J is TRBJ1-3 and V is TRBV7-9; no definite D call. V was cut by 6 bases and J by 0 bases, with 15 bases left in between. The length of the CDR3 is 16 residues. The V gene's germline CDR1 is SEHNR and CDR2 FQNEAQ (reference sequence). CDR3 coding DNA: TGTGCCAGCAGGCCAAAACTGCGCCTCTCTGGAAACACCATATATTTT. As protein: CASRPKLRLSGNTIYF.